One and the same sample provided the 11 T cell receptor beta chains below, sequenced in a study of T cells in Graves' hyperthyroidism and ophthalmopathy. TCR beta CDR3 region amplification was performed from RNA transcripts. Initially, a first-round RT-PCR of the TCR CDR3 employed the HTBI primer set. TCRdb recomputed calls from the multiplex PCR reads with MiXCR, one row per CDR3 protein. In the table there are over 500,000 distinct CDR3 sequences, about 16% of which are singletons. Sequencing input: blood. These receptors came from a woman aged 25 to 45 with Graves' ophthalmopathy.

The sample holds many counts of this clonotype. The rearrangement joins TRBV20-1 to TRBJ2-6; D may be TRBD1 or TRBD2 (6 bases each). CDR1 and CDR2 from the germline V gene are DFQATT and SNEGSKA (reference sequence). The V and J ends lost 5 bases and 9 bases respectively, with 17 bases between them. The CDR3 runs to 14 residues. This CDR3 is CSALPQQGGNVLTF. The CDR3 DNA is TGCAGTGCTCTGCCTCAACAGGGAGGCAACGTCCTGACTTTC.

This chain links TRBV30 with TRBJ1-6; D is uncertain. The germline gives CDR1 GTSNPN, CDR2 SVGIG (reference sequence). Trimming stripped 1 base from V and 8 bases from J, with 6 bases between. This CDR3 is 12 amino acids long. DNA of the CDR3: TGTGCCTGGAGTGGGGGATATTCACCCCTCCACTTT. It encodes CAWSGGYSPLHF.

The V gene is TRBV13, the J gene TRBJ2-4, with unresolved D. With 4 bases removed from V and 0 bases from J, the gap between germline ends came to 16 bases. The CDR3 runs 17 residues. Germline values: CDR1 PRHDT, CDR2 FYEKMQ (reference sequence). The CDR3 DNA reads TGTGCCAGCAGCTACCGGGTCATCCCTTTAGCCAAAAACATTCAGTACTTC. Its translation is CASSYRVIPLAKNIQYF.

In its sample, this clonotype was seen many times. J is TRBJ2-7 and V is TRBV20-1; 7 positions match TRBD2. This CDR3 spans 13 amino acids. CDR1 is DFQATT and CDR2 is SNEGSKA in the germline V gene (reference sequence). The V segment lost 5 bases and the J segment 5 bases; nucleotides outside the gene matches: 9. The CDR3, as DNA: TGCAGTGCTCCGGGACTAATCAGGGACGAGCAGTACTTC. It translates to CSAPGLIRDEQYF.

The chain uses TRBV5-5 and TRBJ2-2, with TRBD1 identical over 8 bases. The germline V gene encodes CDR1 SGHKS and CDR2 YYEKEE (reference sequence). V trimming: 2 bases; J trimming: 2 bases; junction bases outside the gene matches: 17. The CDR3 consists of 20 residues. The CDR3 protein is CASSFDSSRRGRLNTGELFF. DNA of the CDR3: TGTGCCAGCAGCTTCGACTCATCCCGCAGGGGGCGATTAAACACCGGGGAGCTGTTTTTT.

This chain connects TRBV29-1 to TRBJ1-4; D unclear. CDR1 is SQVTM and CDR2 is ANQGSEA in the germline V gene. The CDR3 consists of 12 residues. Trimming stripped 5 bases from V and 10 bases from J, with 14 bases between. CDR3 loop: CSVSFTPGKLFF. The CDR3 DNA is TGCAGCGTTTCCTTCACGCCAGGAAAACTGTTTTTT.

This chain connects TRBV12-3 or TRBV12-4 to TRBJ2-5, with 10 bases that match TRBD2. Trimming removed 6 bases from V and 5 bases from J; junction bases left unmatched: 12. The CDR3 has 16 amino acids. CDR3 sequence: CASRPPSAGGPETQYF. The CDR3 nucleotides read TGTGCCAGCAGACCTCCGTCAGCGGGAGGGCCGGAGACCCAGTACTTC.

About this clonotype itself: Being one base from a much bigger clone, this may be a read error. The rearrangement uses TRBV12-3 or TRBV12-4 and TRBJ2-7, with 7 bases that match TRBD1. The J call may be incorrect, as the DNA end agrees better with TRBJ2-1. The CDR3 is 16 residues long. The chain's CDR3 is CASSLSFQGDSYEQFF. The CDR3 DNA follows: TGTGCCAGCAGTCTCTCCTTCCAGGGGGATTCCTACGAGCAGTTCTTC.

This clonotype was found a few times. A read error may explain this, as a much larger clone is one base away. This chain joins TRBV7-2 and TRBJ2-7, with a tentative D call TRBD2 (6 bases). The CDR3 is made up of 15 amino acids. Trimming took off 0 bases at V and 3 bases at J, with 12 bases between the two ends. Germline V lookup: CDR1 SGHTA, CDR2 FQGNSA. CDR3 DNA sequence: TGTGCCAGCAGCTTAGCTAGCGGAAGCTTCTACGAGCAGTACTTC. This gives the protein CASSLASGSFYEQYF.

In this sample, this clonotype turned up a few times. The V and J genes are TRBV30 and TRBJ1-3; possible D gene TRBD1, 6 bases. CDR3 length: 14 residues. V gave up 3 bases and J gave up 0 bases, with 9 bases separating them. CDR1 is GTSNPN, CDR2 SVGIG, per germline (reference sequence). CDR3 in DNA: TGTGCCTGGAGGGAACAGGGCTCTGGAAACACCATATATTTT. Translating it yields CAWREQGSGNTIYF.

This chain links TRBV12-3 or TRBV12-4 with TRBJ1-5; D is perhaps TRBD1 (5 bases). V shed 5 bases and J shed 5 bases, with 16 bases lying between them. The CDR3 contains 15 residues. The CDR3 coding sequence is TGTGCCAGCAGTCGCGACGGGGGGGTCCATCAGCCCCAGCATTTT. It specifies CASSRDGGVHQPQHF.